A single T cell receptor beta chain is shown here with its context. No antigen is known for it. This specimen belongs to a study of T cell responses to AZD1222 COVID-19 vaccine. Study findings and constraints: Breadth and depth of Spike-specific TCRs rose after two AZD1222 doses. Spike-wide vaccine-associated CD4 TCRs dominated at 160-218 and 743-854. The donor group comprised mostly white British people and more females; the analysis possibly underestimated clonal diversity. Only after the peak T cell response were repertoires sampled.

The CDR3 extends over 14 amino acids. The V and J ends lost 6 bases and 8 bases, in that order; junction bases with no gene match: 10. CDR1 and CDR2 from the germline V gene are MDHEN and SYDVKM. Here immunoSEQ multiplex PCR was the method, and the copy in TCRdb shows in-frame clones only, minus some. Of some 120,000 clones listed, just over 85% are singletons. The chain has TRBV28 and TRBJ2-1, with 7 nucleotides matching TRBD2. This clonotype originated in an adult in good health. The sample consisted of peripheral blood, taken on day 0 of AZD1222 vaccination. The CDR3: CASSNPGGEHEQFF. The DNA of the CDR3 is TGTGCCAGCAGCAACCCGGGGGGTGAGCATGAGCAGTTCTTC.